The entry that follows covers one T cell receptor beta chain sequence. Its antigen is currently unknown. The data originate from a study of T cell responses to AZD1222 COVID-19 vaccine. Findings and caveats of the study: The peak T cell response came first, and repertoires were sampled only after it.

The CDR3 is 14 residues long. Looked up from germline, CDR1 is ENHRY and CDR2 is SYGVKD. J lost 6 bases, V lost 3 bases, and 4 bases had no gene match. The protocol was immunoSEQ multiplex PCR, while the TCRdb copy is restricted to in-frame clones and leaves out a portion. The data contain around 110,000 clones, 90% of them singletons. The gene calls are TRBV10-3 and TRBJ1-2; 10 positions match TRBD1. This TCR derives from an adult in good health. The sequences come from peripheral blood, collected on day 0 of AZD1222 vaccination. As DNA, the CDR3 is TGTGCCATCAGTGAAAGACAGGGGGCTGATGGCTACACCTTC. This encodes CAISERQGADGYTF.